This T cell receptor (beta chain) was found in a study of blood T cell repertoires in COVID-19. Study summary: Spain, Italy and the United States supplied samples that represented acute and convalescent COVID-19. Sample material is recorded as cDNA or gDNA derived from T cells, B-cell-depleted T cells, or PBMCs.

Germline lookup yields CDR1 LNHDA and CDR2 SQIVND (reference sequence). The CDR3 totals 15 residues. The ends lost 9 bases at V and 6 bases at J; junction bases unmatched: 12. How the authors handled the data: Amplification of reference gene primers provided the estimated nucleated cell counts. Assay: immunoSEQ multiplex PCR; the TCRdb copy retains only in-frame clones and omits some. D and trimming come from the DNA, and the V and J calls and clone size come from that table. The sample holds roughly 100,000 clones, 70% to 90% seen once. Sequenced: peripheral blood. The sequence was obtained from a woman aged 60-75 years with acute or convalescent COVID-19. The chain links TRBV19 to TRBJ1-3; 9 nucleotides line up with TRBD1. This CDR3 reads CASTRDRVVENTIYF. Here the CDR3 DNA reads TGTGCCAGCACCCGGGACAGGGTCGTAGAAAACACCATATATTTT.